This paragraph reports one T cell receptor beta chain. Antigen specificity is unknown. Primers used in a second PCR of about 6 to 11 cycles were a sample-barcoded 5' primer and a J-beta primer mix. TCRdb processed the 5' RACE reads anew with MiXCR; each CDR3 protein has one entry. The sample holds 1.5 million to 2 million distinct CDR3 sequences; just under 50% are singletons and the top ten take approximately 2.1%. The sample originates from a study of blood T cells in healthy people across ages. Overall study findings and caveats: The fall in TCR beta diversity per million T cells was roughly linear with age.

The J segment lost 11 bases and the V segment lost 1 base, leaving 16 bases of the junction unmatched. Germline V lookup: CDR1 SQVTM, CDR2 ANQGSEA. The CDR3 has 17 residues. Donor samples were obtained from healthy Caucasian individuals from Russia, aged about 6 to 90. This TCR was recovered from a woman in her thirties or forties in good health. This chain links TRBV29-1 with TRBJ2-5; TRBD2 agrees at 13 bases. The source material was blood. CDR3 sequence: CSVEGLAGGLRLNEQYF. CDR3 nucleotides: TGCAGCGTTGAAGGACTAGCGGGGGGCCTGAGGCTGAATGAGCAGTACTTC.